These 19 T cell receptor beta chains originate from one sample sequenced in a study of immune heterogeneity within non-small cell lung tumors. At 550 to 600 ng per sample, bulk tumor genomic DNA provided the template. Primary tumors were biopsied several times each, far apart, intraoperatively. Undergoing curative surgery were patients whose non-small cell lung cancer was untreated and newly diagnosed. Multiplex PCR was performed with 32 V and 13 J primers, and it amplified TCR beta CDR3. TCRdb re-called the multiplex PCR reads through MiXCR, storing one row per CDR3 protein. The table lists tens of thousands of distinct CDR3 sequences, more than 25% of them singletons. Sequencing used lung tumor tissue. The receptor source for this set is a man aged 35 to 55 with non-small cell lung cancer.

The sample holds a few counts of this clonotype. The chain links TRBV5-1 to TRBJ2-6; 7 nucleotides align to TRBD1. J lost 3 bases, V lost 2 bases, and 2 bases had no gene match. The CDR3 loop spans 15 amino acids. The germline V gene has CDR1 SGHRS and CDR2 YFSETQ. The CDR3 spells CASSFRGSGANVLTF. The CDR3 region has the DNA TGCGCCAGCAGCTTCAGGGGGAGTGGGGCCAACGTCCTGACTTTC. Full variable domain (missing parts from reference TRBV5-1 and TRBJ2-6): KAGVTQTPRYLIKTRGQQVTLSCSPISGHRSVSWYQQTPGQGLQFLFEYFSETQRNKGNFPGRFSGRQFSNSRSEMNVSTLELGDSALYLCASSFRGSGANVLTFGAGSRLTVL.

The chain couples TRBV19 to TRBJ1-4; tentative D call: TRBD1 (5 bases). The V and J ends lost 6 bases and 7 bases respectively, with 18 bases between them. Germline lookup yields CDR1 LNHDA and CDR2 SQIVND (reference sequence). The CDR3 loop spans 15 amino acids. The DNA for the CDR3 is TGTGCCAGTAGGACCCTACAGGCGGGAAGTGAAAAACTGTTTTTT. It specifies CASRTLQAGSEKLFF.

About this clonotype: A much more abundant neighbour one base away suggests this may be a read error. The chain's CDR3 is CASSPGQLATNEKLFF. For the CDR3, the DNA is TGTGCCAGCAGTCCGGGACAGCTTGCAACTAATGAAAAACTGTTTTTT. The chain has TRBV12-3 or TRBV12-4 and TRBJ1-4; 7 bases align to TRBD1. CDR3 size: 16 residues. V trimming: 5 bases; J trimming: 0 bases; junction bases outside the gene matches: 6.

Turning to this clonotype: This may arise from a read error, as a much more abundant clone is one base away. This chain links TRBV28 with TRBJ1-1; 7 nucleotides align to TRBD1. CDR1 is MDHEN, CDR2 SYDVKM, per germline. The V gene end was trimmed by 5 bases and the J gene end by 4 bases; junction bases not matched to a gene: 7. The CDR3 totals 14 residues. CDR3 region: CASSLKQGSTEAFF. CDR3 sequence (DNA): TGTGCCAGCAGTCTGAAACAGGGGAGCACTGAAGCTTTCTTT.

This clonotype occurred a few times. V gene TRBV7-2 combines with J gene TRBJ1-5; D may be TRBD1 (5 bases). Trimming removed 0 bases at V and 5 bases at J, with 8 bases between. CDR3 length: 14 residues. Germline V gene data show CDR1 as SGHTA and CDR2 as FQGNSA. CDR3 loop: CASSLAGGDQPQHF. The CDR3 region has the DNA TGTGCCAGCAGCTTAGCGGGGGGTGATCAGCCCCAGCATTTT.

This clonotype occurred many times. J is TRBJ2-7 and V is TRBV6-1; D is possibly TRBD2 (5 bases). The CDR3 runs to 15 residues. The germline CDR1 and CDR2 sequences are MNHNS and SASEGT. Trimming left V 7 bases short and J 3 bases short, with 19 bases between. CDR3 protein: CASTPRQRASYEQYF. CDR3 coding DNA: TGTGCCAGCACCCCCCGGCAGAGGGCTAGCTACGAGCAGTACTTC.

This clonotype was counted at least ten times. The chain carries TRBV6-1 and TRBJ1-2; 8 bases fit TRBD1. J lost 2 bases, V lost 5 bases, and 10 bases had no gene match. The germline V gene encodes CDR1 MNHNS and CDR2 SASEGT. The CDR3 length is 16 residues. For the CDR3, the DNA is TGTGCCAGCAGTTATGGCAGGGGGCACGGGAACTATGGCTACACCTTC. Amino acids: CASSYGRGHGNYGYTF.

This clonotype has ten or more counts. The rearrangement links TRBV24-1 to TRBJ2-1; 8 bases fit TRBD1. The CDR3 is 16 amino acids. Trimming cost V 2 bases and J 8 bases; bases outside gene matches: 10. CDR1 is KGHDR and CDR2 is SFDVKD in the germline V gene. The CDR3 sequence: CATSDSWTGTNDEQFF. DNA of the CDR3: TGTGCCACCAGTGATTCCTGGACAGGGACAAACGATGAGCAGTTCTTC.

This clonotype occurred many times. The rearrangement links TRBV19 to TRBJ1-3, with 8 bases that match TRBD1. The CDR3 length is 13 residues. V dropped 5 bases and J dropped 4; count of bases not matched to a gene: 1. Germline V gene lookup returns CDR1 LNHDA and CDR2 SQIVND (reference sequence). The CDR3 loop is CASSSGGGNTIYF. In DNA form, the CDR3 reads TGTGCCAGTAGTTCAGGGGGCGGAAACACCATATATTTT. Full variable domain (outside the CDR3, taken from reference TRBV19 and TRBJ1-3): DGGITQSPKYLFRKEGQNVTLSCEQNLNHDAMYWYRQDPGQGLRLIYYSQIVNDFQKGDIAEGYSVSREKKESFPLTVTSAQKNPTAFYLCASSSGGGNTIYFGEGSWLTVV.

This clonotype was seen a few times. V and J are TRBV2 and TRBJ2-2; tentatively, D is TRBD1 (5 bases). The V end lost 4 bases, the J end lost 4 bases, and 10 bases lay between the germline ends. CDR1 is SNHLY and CDR2 is FYNNEI in the germline V gene. The CDR3 is 14 amino acids. CDR3 nucleotide sequence: TGTGCCAGCAGTGCAGGGATCGGCACCGGGGAGCTGTTTTTT. It encodes CASSAGIGTGELFF.

The chain couples TRBV9 to TRBJ2-5, with unresolved D. V was shortened by 0 bases and J by 5 bases, with 8 bases between the two germline ends. From germline, CDR1 is SGDLS and CDR2 YYNGEE. The CDR3 contains 13 residues. In nucleotides, the CDR3 is TGTGCCAGCAGCGTAGATTCCCGGGAGACCCAGTACTTC. Translation gives CASSVDSRETQYF.

There are many counts of this clonotype. The CDR3 sequence is CASSYSRTGGRSYEQYF. The CDR3 region has the DNA TGTGCCAGCAGTTACTCGAGAACGGGAGGGCGTTCCTACGAGCAGTACTTC. V is TRBV6-5 and J is TRBJ2-7; 8 bases line up with TRBD2. The CDR3 contains 17 residues. Looked up from germline, CDR1 is MNHEY and CDR2 is SVGAGI. V shed 0 bases and J 1 base; nucleotides not matched to a gene: 8.

This chain connects TRBV28 to TRBJ1-1, with 8 positions matching TRBD1. This CDR3 has 14 residues. After removal of 6 bases from V and 1 base from J, the junction contained 4 bases not matched to a gene. Germline V gives CDR1 MDHEN, CDR2 SYDVKM. The CDR3 DNA is TGTGCCAGCAGCTCCGGACAGGGGAACACTGAAGCTTTCTTT. Its protein is CASSSGQGNTEAFF.

Many counts were recorded for this clonotype. This chain uses TRBV11-2 with TRBJ2-5; maybe TRBD2 (5 bases). The V gene lost 4 bases and the J gene lost 4 bases, with 16 bases spanning the gap. From germline, CDR1 is SGHAT and CDR2 FQNNGV. This CDR3 is 15 amino acids long. The CDR3 nucleotides are TGTGCCAGCAGCTCCTCGCTGGGAGCTCGAGAGACCCAGTACTTC. It is translated as CASSSSLGARETQYF. The entire variable domain, with the rest obtained from reference TRBV11-2 and TRBJ2-5, is as follows: EAGVAQSPRYKIIEKRQSVAFWCNPISGHATLYWYQQILGQGPKLLIQFQNNGVVDDSQLPKDRFSAERLKGVDSTLKIQPAKLEDSAVYLCASSSSLGARETQYFGPGTRLLVL.

There are a few counts of this clonotype. Given a much more abundant clone one base away, this may be a read error. This chain links TRBV2 with TRBJ1-2; 10 bases map to TRBD1. The CDR3 spans 14 residues. Germline V gene sequence: CDR1 SNHLY, CDR2 FYNNEI. As DNA, the CDR3 is TGTGCCAGCAGTGAACGGGACAGGGGTGGCGGCTACGCCTTC. It specifies CASSERDRGGGYAF.

In this sample, this clonotype turned up many times. The rearrangement uses TRBV20-1 and TRBJ1-1, with TRBD1 matching 9 bases. This CDR3 is 17 amino acids long. Germline CDR1 DFQATT, CDR2 SNEGSKA (reference sequence). CDR3 region: CRALSGTGRLMNTEAFF. In DNA form, the CDR3 reads TGCAGGGCACTCTCCGGGACAGGGCGCCTCATGAACACTGAAGCTTTCTTT.

A note on this clonotype: Its ends do not fully match the called genes, so a read error is possible. The genes are TRBV11-2 and TRBJ1-4; D possibly corresponds to TRBD1 (5 bases). CDR1 and CDR2 (germline): SGHAT, FQNNGV. This CDR3 region has 14 residues. CDR3: CASSLEGANEKLSF. CDR3 DNA: TGTGCCAGCAGCTTAGAAGGGGCTAATGAAAAACTGTCTTTT.

Concerning this clonotype: This may arise from a read error, as a much more abundant clone is one base away. V and J are TRBV11-1 and TRBJ2-3; D perhaps matches TRBD1 (6 bases). Trimming pared 0 bases from V and 4 bases from J, leaving 11 bases between. The CDR3 loop spans 15 amino acids. Germline assignment: CDR1 SGHAT and CDR2 FQDESV (reference sequence). The DNA of the CDR3 is TGTGCCAGCAGCTTAGCGCACAGGGTTGCAGATACGCAGTATTTT. Residues: CASSLAHRVADTQYF.

The chain carries TRBV7-6 and TRBJ2-7; 10 bases fit TRBD2. With V trimmed by 5 bases and J by 3 bases, 4 bases remained unmatched. The CDR3 covers 14 residues. Germline assignment: CDR1 SGHVS and CDR2 FNYEAQ. The CDR3 coding sequence is TGTGCCAGCAGCCATTCTAGCGGGAGCTACGAGCAGTACTTC. As protein: CASSHSSGSYEQYF. Full variable domain (rest looked up from reference TRBV7-6 and TRBJ2-7): GAGVSQSPRYKVTKRGQDVALRCDPISGHVSLYWYRQALGQGPEFLTYFNYEAQQDKSGLPNDRFSAERPEGSISTLTIQRTEQRDSAMYRCASSHSSGSYEQYFGPGTRLTVT.